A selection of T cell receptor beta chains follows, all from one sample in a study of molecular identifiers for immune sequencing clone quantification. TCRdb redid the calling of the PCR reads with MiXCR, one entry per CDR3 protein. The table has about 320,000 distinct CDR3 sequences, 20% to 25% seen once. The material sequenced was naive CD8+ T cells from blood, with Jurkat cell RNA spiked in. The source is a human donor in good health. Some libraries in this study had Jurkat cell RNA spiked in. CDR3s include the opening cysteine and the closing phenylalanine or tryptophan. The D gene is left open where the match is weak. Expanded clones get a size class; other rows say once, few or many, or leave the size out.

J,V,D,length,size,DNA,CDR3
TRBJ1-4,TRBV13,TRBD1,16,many,TGTGCCAGCAGCGCGCGTGGACAGGCGGACAATGAAAAACTGTTTTTT,CASSARGQADNEKLFF
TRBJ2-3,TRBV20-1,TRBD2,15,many,TGCAGTGCTAGAGATTCTAGCGGAACCACAGATACGCAGTATTTT,CSARDSSGTTDTQYF
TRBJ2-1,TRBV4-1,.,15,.,TGCGCCAGCAGTCCAAGTGACGGGGCGCCCAATGAGCAGTTCTTC,CASSPSDGAPNEQFF
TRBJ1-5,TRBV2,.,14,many,TGTGCCAGCAGTGAGGGGGACAGCAATCAGCCCCAGCATTTT,CASSEGDSNQPQHF
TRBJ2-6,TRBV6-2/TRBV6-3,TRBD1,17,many,TGTGCCAGCAGTTCGGGACAGGGGATGGACGGGGCCAACGTCCTGACTTTC,CASSSGQGMDGANVLTF
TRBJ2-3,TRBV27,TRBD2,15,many,TGTGCCAGCAGGCTCCATAGCGGGAGTACAGATACGCAGTATTTT,CASRLHSGSTDTQYF
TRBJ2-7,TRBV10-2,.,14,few,TGCGCCAGCAGTGACAGCGGAAGCTCCTACGAGCAGTACTTC,CASSDSGSSYEQYF
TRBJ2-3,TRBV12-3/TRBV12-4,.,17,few,TGTGCCAGCGGCCAACCGGGACTCGGCATATCAACAGATACGCAGTATTTT,CASGQPGLGISTDTQYF
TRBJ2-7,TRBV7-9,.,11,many,TGTGCCAGCAGCGCGACAGGAGAGCAGTACTTC,CASSATGEQYF
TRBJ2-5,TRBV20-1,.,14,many,TGCAGTGCTAGAGGACAGAGGTACCAAGAGACCCAGTACTTC,CSARGQRYQETQYF
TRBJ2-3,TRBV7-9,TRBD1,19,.,TGTGCCAGCAGCTCACCGAAGAGAGCGACAGGGCTAAGCACAGATACGCAGTATTTT,CASSSPKRATGLSTDTQYF
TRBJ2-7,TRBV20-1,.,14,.,TGCAGTGCTACAGGCGGGGACAGCTCCTACGAGCAGTACTTC,CSATGGDSSYEQYF
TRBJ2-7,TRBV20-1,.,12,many,TGCAGTGCCGGACACCTCTCCTACGAGCAGTACTTC,CSAGHLSYEQYF
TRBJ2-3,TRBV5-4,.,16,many,TGTGCCAGCAGCTACCAGGGGAGCCTTTGGACAGATACGCAGTATTTT,CASSYQGSLWTDTQYF
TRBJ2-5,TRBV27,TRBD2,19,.,TGTGCCAACAGTCCGATAGGGACTAGCGGGAGAGGGCGCCAAGAGACCCAGTACTTC,CANSPIGTSGRGRQETQYF
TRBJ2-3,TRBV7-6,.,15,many,TGTGCCAGCAGCATCCTCCGGGACGCGGTAGATACGCAGTATTTT,CASSILRDAVDTQYF
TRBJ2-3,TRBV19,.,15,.,TGTGCCAGTAGCGAGACTTCCTCTAGCACAGATACGCAGTATTTT,CASSETSSSTDTQYF
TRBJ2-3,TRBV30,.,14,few,TGTGCCTGGAGTGTGGACGGATACACAGATACGCAGTATTTT,CAWSVDGYTDTQYF
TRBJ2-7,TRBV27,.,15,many,TGTGCCAGCAGCCTTAGGGGCCCGTCCTCTGTCGAGCAGTACTTC,CASSLRGPSSVEQYF
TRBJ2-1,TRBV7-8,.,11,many,TGTGCCAGCAGCTTGCGAAGCGAGCAGTTCTTC,CASSLRSEQFF
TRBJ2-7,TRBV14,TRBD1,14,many,TGTGCCAGCAGCCCGGACAGGGGTTACTACGAGCAGTACTTC,CASSPDRGYYEQYF
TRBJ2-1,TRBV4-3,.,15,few,TGCGCCAGCAGCCAAGATCGTTCTCAGGGCCATGAGCAGTTCTTC,CASSQDRSQGHEQFF
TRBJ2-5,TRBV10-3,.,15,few,TGTGCCATCAGTGACCCGAGAGGGGGCCAAGAGACCCAGTACTTC,CAISDPRGGQETQYF
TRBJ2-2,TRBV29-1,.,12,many,TGCAGCGTTGAATGGTGGGGCGGGGAGCTGTTTTTT,CSVEWWGGELFF
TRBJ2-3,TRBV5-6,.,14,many,TGTGCCAGCAGCTGGGGGGGCTTCACAGATACGCAGTATTTT,CASSWGGFTDTQYF
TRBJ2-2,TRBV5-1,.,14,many,TGCGCCAGCAGCCTGGACAGTAACACCGGGGAGCTGTTTTTT,CASSLDSNTGELFF